Listed below are T cell receptor beta chains from one sample, sequenced in a study of blood T cells in healthy people across ages. TCRdb redid the calling of the 5' RACE reads with MiXCR, one entry per CDR3 protein. Among fewer than 800,000 distinct CDR3 sequences listed, roughly 25% were seen once. This sample was also put to use in a study of T cells of mothers and their children.

The sample comprised blood. The receptors were gathered from a boy younger than 18 in good health. The CDR3 runs from the conserved cysteine through the conserved F or W. Fields, in order: J gene, clone size, D gene, V gene, CDR3 DNA, CDR3 protein. The D gene is left open where the match is weak. Size is stated for part of the rows, as once, few or many counts, or as a class when the clone is expanded.

TRBJ2-7 few TRBD1 TRBV4-1 TGCGCCAGCAGCCACAGATCCGGGACAGGGGCCTACGAGCAGTACTTC CASSHRSGTGAYEQYF
TRBJ1-2 few NA TRBV7-9 TGTGCCACCGATCCCGGGGGTGCCTATGGCTACACCTTC CATDPGGAYGYTF
TRBJ1-1 NA NA TRBV20-1 TGCAGTGCTTGGGGTACTGAAGCTTTCTTT CSAWGTEAFF
TRBJ2-7 NA NA TRBV20-1 TGCAGTGCTAGAGGGAGGCAGGCACGGGGAGAGCAGTACTTC CSARGRQARGEQYF
TRBJ2-7 few NA TRBV7-2 TGTGCCAGCAGCTTAGCTCAGCAATACGAGCAGTACTTC CASSLAQQYEQYF
TRBJ2-1 NA TRBD1 TRBV19 TGTGCCAGTAGTATCACAGGGGGCGGGTACCGTGAGCAGTTCTTC CASSITGGGYREQFF
TRBJ2-7 NA NA TRBV6-2/TRBV6-3 TGTGCCAGCAGTTATGACAGTCAGGAGGACGAGCAGTACTTC CASSYDSQEDEQYF
TRBJ1-4 few TRBD1 TRBV10-3 TGTGCCATCAGGGACGACAGGGAAACTAATGAAAAACTGTTTTTT CAIRDDRETNEKLFF
TRBJ2-2 NA NA TRBV5-5 TGTGCCAGCAGCTTGGAAGCGGAGACCTTTTACACCGGGGAGCTGTTTTTT CASSLEAETFYTGELFF
TRBJ2-5 few NA TRBV28 TGTGCCAGCTTCCGGGCGGGTCAAGAGACCCAGTACTTC CASFRAGQETQYF
TRBJ1-1 few NA TRBV11-2 TGTGCCAGCAGCAGAAGTGGCTTAGGGGGCACTGAAGCTTTCTTT CASSRSGLGGTEAFF
TRBJ2-7 few NA TRBV5-1 TGCGCCAGCAGCTCCCAGACAGATTCCTACGAGCAGTACTTC CASSSQTDSYEQYF
TRBJ2-1 few TRBD1 TRBV5-6 TGTGCCAGCAGTCGGGACAGGGCATTCTACAATGAGCAGTTCTTC CASSRDRAFYNEQFF
TRBJ2-5 NA TRBD2 TRBV7-7 TGTGCTAGCAGAGGACTAGCGGGGGCTCAAGAGACCCAGTACTTC CASRGLAGAQETQYF
TRBJ2-5 few TRBD2 TRBV12-3/TRBV12-4 TGTGCCAGCAGTCTAAGGACTAGCGGGGCACAAGAGACCCAGTACTTC CASSLRTSGAQETQYF
TRBJ1-1 NA NA TRBV5-1 TGCGCCAGCAGCTTGCAGCGTGCAGGGAACACTGAAGCTTTCTTT CASSLQRAGNTEAFF
TRBJ2-1 NA NA TRBV7-2 TGTGCCAGCAGCTCGGAAATGGGGCTTCGGTTGGGCAATGAGCAGTTCTTC CASSSEMGLRLGNEQFF
TRBJ1-1 NA NA TRBV7-9 TGTGCCAGCAGCTTAGATCCCCGGAGGGTGAACACTGAAGCTTTCTTT CASSLDPRRVNTEAFF
TRBJ2-5 NA TRBD2 TRBV2 TGTGCCAGCAGTGAAGGGGAACTAGCGGCTATGCAGTACTTC CASSEGELAAMQYF